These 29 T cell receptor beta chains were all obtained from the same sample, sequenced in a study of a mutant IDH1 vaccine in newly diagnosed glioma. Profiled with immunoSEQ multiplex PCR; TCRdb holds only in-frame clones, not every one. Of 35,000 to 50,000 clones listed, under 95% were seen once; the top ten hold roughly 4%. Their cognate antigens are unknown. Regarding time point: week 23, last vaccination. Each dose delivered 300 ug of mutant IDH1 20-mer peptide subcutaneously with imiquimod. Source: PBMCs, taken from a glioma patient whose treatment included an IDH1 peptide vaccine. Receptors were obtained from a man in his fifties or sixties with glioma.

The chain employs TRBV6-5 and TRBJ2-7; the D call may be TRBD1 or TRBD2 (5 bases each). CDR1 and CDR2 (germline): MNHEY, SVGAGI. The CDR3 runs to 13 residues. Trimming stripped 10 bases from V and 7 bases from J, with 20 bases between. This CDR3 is CATQRDRLGEQYF. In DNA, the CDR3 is TGTGCCACCCAAAGGGACCGCTTGGGAGAGCAGTACTTC.

The CDR3 coding sequence is TGTGCCACTCGGGGGGGCAATCAGCCCCAGCATTTT. It encodes CATRGGNQPQHF. This chain connects TRBV27 to TRBJ1-5; D possibly corresponds to TRBD1 (5 bases). The CDR3 is 12 residues long. Deletions cut 10 bases from V and 2 bases from J, with 9 bases between. Germline lookup yields CDR1 MNHEY and CDR2 SMNVEV (reference sequence).

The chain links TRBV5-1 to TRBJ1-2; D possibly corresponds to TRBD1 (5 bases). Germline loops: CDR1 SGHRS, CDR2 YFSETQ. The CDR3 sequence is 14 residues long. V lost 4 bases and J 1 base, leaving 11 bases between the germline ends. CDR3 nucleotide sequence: TGCGCCAGCAGCCTGCTGGGGCGTAACTATGGCTACACCTTC. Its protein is CASSLLGRNYGYTF.

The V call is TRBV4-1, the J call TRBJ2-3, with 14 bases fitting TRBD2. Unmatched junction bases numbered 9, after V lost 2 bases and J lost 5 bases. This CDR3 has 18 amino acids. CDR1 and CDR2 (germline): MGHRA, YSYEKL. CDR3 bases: TGCGCCAGCAGCCAAATACCCGGGACTAGCGGGGGCCTAGATACGCAGTATTTT. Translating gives CASSQIPGTSGGLDTQYF.

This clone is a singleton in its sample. In DNA form, the CDR3 reads TGTGCCAGCTCACCCGACCAGACAGGCGGGGGCTACACCTTC. Protein sequence: CASSPDQTGGGYTF. The chain is built from TRBV18 and TRBJ1-2, with a possible D match to TRBD1 (6 bases). This CDR3 contains 14 residues. The V gene's germline CDR1 is KGHSH and CDR2 LQKENI. V lost 3 bases and J lost 8, with 16 bases in between. Using reference TRBV18 and TRBJ1-2 for the parts outside the CDR3, the full variable domain is NAGVMQNPRHLVRRRGQEARLRCSPMKGHSHVYWYRQLPEEGLKFMVYLQKENIIDESGMPKERFSAEFPKEGPSILRIQQVVRGDSAAYFCASSPDQTGGGYTFGSGTRLTVV.

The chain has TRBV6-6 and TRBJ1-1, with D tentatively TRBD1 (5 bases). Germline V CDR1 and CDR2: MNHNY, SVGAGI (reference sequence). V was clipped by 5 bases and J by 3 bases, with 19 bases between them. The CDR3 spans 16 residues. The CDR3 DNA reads TGTGCCAGCAGTCCGTCTAAGGGACTGCGGGACACTGAAGCTTTCTTT. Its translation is CASSPSKGLRDTEAFF.

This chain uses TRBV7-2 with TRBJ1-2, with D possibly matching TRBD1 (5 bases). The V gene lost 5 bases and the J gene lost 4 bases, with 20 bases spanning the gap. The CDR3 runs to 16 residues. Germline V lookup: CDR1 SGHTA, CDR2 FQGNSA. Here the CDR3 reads CASSPDAGQNFYGYTF. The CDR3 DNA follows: TGTGCCAGCAGCCCCGACGCGGGGCAGAATTTCTATGGCTACACCTTC.

The DNA of the CDR3 is TGTGCCAGCAGCTCAGGAGGGCGGGATACCTACAATGAGCAGTTCTTC. Its protein is CASSSGGRDTYNEQFF. The genes are TRBV7-3 and TRBJ2-1; possibly TRBD2 for D (6 bases). In germline, CDR1 is SGHTA, CDR2 FQGTGA. V dropped 4 bases and J dropped 2 bases, with 15 bases sitting between them. The CDR3 contains 16 residues.

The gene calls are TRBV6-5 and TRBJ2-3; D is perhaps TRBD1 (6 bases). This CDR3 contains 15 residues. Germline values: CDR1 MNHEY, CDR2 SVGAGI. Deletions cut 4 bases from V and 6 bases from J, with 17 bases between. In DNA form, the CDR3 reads TGTGCCAGCAGTTCTCCAGGGGAGAGAATGGATACGCAGTATTTT. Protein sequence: CASSSPGERMDTQYF.

The CDR3 DNA sequence: TGTGCCAGCAGCGTAGGAGCGGGGGACTACGAGCAGTACTTC. Its protein is CASSVGAGDYEQYF. The genes are TRBV9 and TRBJ2-7; 8 nucleotides line up with TRBD2. The V gene end was trimmed by 0 bases and the J gene end by 3 bases; junction bases not matched to a gene: 2. CDR1 and CDR2 from the germline V gene are SGDLS and YYNGEE. CDR3 length equals 14 residues.

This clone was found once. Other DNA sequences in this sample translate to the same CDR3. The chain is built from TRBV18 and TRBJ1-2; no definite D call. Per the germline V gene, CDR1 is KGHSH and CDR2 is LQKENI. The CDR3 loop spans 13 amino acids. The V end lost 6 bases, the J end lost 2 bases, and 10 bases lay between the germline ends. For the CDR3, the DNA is TGTGCCAGCTCCCCGGACCGAAACTATGGCTACACCTTC. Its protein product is CASSPDRNYGYTF.

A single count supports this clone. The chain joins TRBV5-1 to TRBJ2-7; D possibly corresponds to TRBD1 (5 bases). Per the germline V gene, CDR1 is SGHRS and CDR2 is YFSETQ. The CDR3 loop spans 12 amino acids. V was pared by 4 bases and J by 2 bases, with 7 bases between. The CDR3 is CASSDSTYEQYF. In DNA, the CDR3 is TGCGCCAGCAGCGACAGTACCTACGAGCAGTACTTC. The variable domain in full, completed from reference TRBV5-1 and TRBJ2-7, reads KAGVTQTPRYLIKTRGQQVTLSCSPISGHRSVSWYQQTPGQGLQFLFEYFSETQRNKGNFPGRFSGRQFSNSRSEMNVSTLELGDSALYLCASSDSTYEQYFGPGTRLTVT.

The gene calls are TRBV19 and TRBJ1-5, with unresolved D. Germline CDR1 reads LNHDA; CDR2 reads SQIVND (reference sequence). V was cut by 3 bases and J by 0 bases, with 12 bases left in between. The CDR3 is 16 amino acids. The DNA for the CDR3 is TGTGCCAGTAGTATCATGACGGCCCTTAGCAATCAGCCCCAGCATTTT. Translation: CASSIMTALSNQPQHF. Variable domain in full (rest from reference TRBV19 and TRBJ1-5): DGGITQSPKYLFRKEGQNVTLSCEQNLNHDAMYWYRQDPGQGLRLIYYSQIVNDFQKGDIAEGYSVSREKKESFPLTVTSAQKNPTAFYLCASSIMTALSNQPQHFGDGTRLSIL.

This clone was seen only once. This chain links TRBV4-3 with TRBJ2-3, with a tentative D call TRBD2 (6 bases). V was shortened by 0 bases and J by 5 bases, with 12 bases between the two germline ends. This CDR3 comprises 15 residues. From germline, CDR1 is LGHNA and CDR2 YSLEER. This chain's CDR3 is CASSQDSQGGDTQYF. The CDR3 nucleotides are TGCGCCAGCAGCCAAGACTCCCAGGGAGGAGATACGCAGTATTTT.

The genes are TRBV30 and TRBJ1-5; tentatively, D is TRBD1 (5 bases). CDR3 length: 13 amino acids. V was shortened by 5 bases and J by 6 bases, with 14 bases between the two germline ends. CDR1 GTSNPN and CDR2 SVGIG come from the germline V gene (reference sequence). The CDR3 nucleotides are TGTGCCTGGGGGGGGACCACGGGTCAGCCCCAGCATTTT. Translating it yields CAWGGTTGQPQHF.

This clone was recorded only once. This CDR3 is CATQRGSEGTGELFF. The DNA for the CDR3 is TGCGCCACCCAACGGGGCTCCGAAGGTACCGGGGAGCTGTTTTTT. V usage is TRBV5-1 and J usage is TRBJ2-2; D is possibly TRBD1 or TRBD2 (5 bases each). Looked up from germline, CDR1 is SGHRS and CDR2 is YFSETQ. There are 15 residues in the CDR3. V was cut by 9 bases and J by 5 bases, with 20 bases left in between.

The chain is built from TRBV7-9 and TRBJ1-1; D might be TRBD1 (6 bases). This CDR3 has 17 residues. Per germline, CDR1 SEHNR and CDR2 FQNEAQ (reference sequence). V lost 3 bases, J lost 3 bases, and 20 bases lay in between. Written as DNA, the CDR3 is TGTGCCAGCAGCTTCCCATATAGCCCCAGGGGAGACACTGAAGCTTTCTTT. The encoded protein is CASSFPYSPRGDTEAFF.

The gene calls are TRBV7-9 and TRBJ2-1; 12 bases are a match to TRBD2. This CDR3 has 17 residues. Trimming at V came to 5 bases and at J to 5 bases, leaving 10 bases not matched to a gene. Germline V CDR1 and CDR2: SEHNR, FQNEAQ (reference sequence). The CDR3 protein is CASSPLPLAGGNNEQFF. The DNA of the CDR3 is TGTGCCAGCAGCCCCCTCCCACTAGCGGGGGGAAACAATGAGCAGTTCTTC.

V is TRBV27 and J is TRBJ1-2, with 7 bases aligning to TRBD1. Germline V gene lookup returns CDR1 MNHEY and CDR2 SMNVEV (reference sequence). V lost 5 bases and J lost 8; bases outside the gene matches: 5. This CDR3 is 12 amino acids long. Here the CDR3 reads CASSPPGGGYTF. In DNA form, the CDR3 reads TGTGCCAGCAGTCCTCCAGGGGGAGGCTACACCTTC.

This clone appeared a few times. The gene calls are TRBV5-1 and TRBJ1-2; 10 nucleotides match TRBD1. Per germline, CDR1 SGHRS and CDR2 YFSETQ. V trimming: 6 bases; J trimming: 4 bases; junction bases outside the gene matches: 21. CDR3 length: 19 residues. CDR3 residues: CASTDTDDTRDRGIYGYTF. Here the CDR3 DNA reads TGCGCCAGCACAGATACCGACGACACCCGGGACAGGGGCATCTATGGCTACACCTTC.

The CDR3 sequence is CASSPDRNQPQHF. CDR3 in DNA: TGTGCCAGCTCACCGGACAGAAATCAGCCCCAGCATTTT. The chain combines TRBV18 with TRBJ1-5; possible D gene TRBD1, 6 bases. Germline V lookup: CDR1 KGHSH, CDR2 LQKENI. The CDR3 runs to 13 residues. Trimming shortened V by 3 bases and J by 4 bases, and 7 bases separated the two germline ends.

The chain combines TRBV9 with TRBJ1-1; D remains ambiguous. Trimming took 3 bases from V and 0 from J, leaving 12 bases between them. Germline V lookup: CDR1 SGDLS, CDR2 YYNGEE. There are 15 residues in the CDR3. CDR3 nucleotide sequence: TGTGCCAGCAGCGACACATTAGGGATGAACACTGAAGCTTTCTTT. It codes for CASSDTLGMNTEAFF. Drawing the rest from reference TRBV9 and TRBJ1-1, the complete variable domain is DSGVTQTPKHLITATGQRVTLRCSPRSGDLSVYWYQQSLDQGLQFLIQYYNGEERAKGNILERFSAQQFPDLHSELNLSSLELGDSALYFCASSDTLGMNTEAFFGQGTRLTVV.

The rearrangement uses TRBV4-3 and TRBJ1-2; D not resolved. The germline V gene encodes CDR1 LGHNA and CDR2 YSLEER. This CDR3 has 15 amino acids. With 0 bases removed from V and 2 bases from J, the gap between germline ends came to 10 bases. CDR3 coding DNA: TGCGCCAGCAGCCAAGATAGGTCCGGGAACTATGGCTACACCTTC. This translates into CASSQDRSGNYGYTF.

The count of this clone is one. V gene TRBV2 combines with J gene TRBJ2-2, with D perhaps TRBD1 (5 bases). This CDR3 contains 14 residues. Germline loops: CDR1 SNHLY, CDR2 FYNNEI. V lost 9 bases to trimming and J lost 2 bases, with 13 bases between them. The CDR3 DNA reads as TGTGCCAGTCGCTCAGGGCCCAACACCGGGGAGCTGTTTTTT. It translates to CASRSGPNTGELFF.

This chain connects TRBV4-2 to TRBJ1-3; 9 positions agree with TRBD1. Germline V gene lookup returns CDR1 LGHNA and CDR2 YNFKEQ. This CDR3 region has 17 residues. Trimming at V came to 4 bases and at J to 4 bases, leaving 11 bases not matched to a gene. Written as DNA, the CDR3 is TGTGCCAGCAGCCGACCGGGACAGGGTTCAACCGGAAACACCATATATTTT. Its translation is CASSRPGQGSTGNTIYF.

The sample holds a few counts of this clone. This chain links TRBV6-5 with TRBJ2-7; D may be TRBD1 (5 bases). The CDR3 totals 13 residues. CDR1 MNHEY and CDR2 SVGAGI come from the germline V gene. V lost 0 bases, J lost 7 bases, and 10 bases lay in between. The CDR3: CASSYSSQGEQYF. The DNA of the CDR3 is TGTGCCAGCAGTTACTCGAGTCAGGGTGAGCAGTACTTC.

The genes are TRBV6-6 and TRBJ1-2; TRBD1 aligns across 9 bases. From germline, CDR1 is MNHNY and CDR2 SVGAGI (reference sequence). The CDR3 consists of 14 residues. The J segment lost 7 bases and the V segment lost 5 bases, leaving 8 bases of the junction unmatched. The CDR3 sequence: CASSPDRGVRGYTF. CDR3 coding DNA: TGTGCCAGCAGTCCGGACAGGGGCGTGCGTGGCTACACCTTC.

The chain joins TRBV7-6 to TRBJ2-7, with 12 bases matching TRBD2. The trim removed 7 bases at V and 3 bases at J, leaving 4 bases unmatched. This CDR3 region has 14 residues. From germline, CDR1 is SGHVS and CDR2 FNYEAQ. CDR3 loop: CASTLTSGSYEQYF. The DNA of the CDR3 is TGTGCCAGCACCCTGACTAGCGGGAGCTACGAGCAGTACTTC.

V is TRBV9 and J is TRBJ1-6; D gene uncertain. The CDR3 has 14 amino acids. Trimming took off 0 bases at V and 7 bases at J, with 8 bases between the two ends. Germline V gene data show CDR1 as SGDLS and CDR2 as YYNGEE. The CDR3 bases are TGTGCCAGCAGCGTAGCTTATAGGAATTCACCCCTCCACTTT. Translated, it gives CASSVAYRNSPLHF.